The source of this TCR beta chain is a study of blood T cells in healthy people across ages. Primed by a sample-barcoded 5' primer and a J-beta primer mix, a second PCR proceeded for about 6 to 12 cycles. From the 5' RACE reads, TCRdb called clonotypes with MiXCR, one entry per CDR3 protein. Among 1.8 million or so distinct CDR3 sequences listed, roughly two fifths were seen once. V lost 3 bases and J 5 bases, leaving 8 bases between the germline ends. CDR3 size: 13 residues. From germline, CDR1 is SEHNR and CDR2 FQNEAQ (reference sequence). The chain couples TRBV7-9 to TRBJ2-1; D is unclear. The material sequenced was blood. This clonotype originated in a human donor in good health. CDR3 nucleotide sequence: TGTGCCAGCAGCTTTTGGCAGGACAATGAGCAGTTCTTC. Protein sequence: CASSFWQDNEQFF.